The rows below give T cell receptor beta chains drawn from one sample of a study of T cells in localized non-small cell lung cancer. Measured with immunoSEQ multiplex PCR; TCRdb has only the in-frame clones, and not every one. Among some 6,300 clones listed, approximately 40% were seen once. The material sequenced was lung tumor tissue, taken before any cancer treatment. These receptors were taken from a woman aged 35 to 70 with stage II squamous cell lung carcinoma. CDR3s leave out the opening cysteine and the closing phenylalanine or tryptophan.

j_gene: TRBJ1-1
v_gene: TRBV19
CDR3aa: ASSISGNTEAF

j_gene: TRBJ2-3
v_gene: TRBV9
CDR3aa: ASTLGGFSTDTQY

j_gene: TRBJ2-7
v_gene: TRBV15
CDR3aa: ATSREAWGGSSYEQY

j_gene: TRBJ2-2
v_gene: TRBV29-1
CDR3aa: SSRGQGATGELF

j_gene: TRBJ1-1
v_gene: TRBV11-3
CDR3aa: ASSFTSLNTEAF

j_gene: TRBJ2-3
v_gene: TRBV19
CDR3aa: ASSIGTDTQY

j_gene: TRBJ2-2
v_gene: TRBV6-8
CDR3aa: ASSYSTGELF

j_gene: TRBJ1-1
v_gene: TRBV18
CDR3aa: ASIRDSLNTEAF

j_gene: TRBJ1-2
v_gene: TRBV11-3
CDR3aa: ASTPTGMASANYGYT

j_gene: TRBJ2-1
v_gene: TRBV30
CDR3aa: AWSVMGLAGGPSPHEQF

j_gene: TRBJ1-2
v_gene: TRBV14
CDR3aa: ASSPPGQGSRGYT

j_gene: TRBJ1-1
v_gene: TRBV9
CDR3aa: ASSVPQGQKNTEAF

j_gene: TRBJ2-2
v_gene: TRBV29-1
CDR3aa: SVAGGGANTGELF

j_gene: TRBJ1-1
v_gene: TRBV19
CDR3aa: ASNKDRGREAFEAF

j_gene: TRBJ1-1
v_gene: TRBV9
CDR3aa: ASSLSGTVNTEAF